The T cell receptor beta chain described here comes from a study of response to subunit inactivated influenza vaccine (dated by TCRdb to the late 2010s). In terms of the full investigation: To follow how T cells responded to a trivalent subunit inactivated influenza vaccine, the researchers relied on deep quantitative profiling of the T cell receptor repertoire.

The study at large found these results: According to the authors, only a limited number of new T cells may be recruited by each seasonal influenza vaccination.

This clonotype occurred a few times. Its antigen is still unknown. No base quality information exists; no much larger clone differs at one position. Library creation used RT-PCR. The reads were generated on an Illumina HiSeq 2500. TCRdb reworked the public reads: Q25 trimming with fastp, MiXCR clone assembly, productive beta chains retained. Each entry is one CDR3 protein sequence, shown with its most common DNA and genes. The sample data list around 790,000 distinct CDR3 sequences, and about 20% of these were observed just once. Of the sample, roughly 10% is held by the ten largest clones. CDR1 KGHSY and CDR2 FQNENV were looked up in the germline V gene. The CDR3 numbers 13 residues from cysteine through phenylalanine. Only CDR3 DNA remains: 39 bases, in frame from the first base. V loses 0 bases, J loses 4 bases, and the germline ends lie 3 bases apart.

The receptor was isolated from a man aged 45-60 years who received an inactivated influenza vaccine. Donor details come from another sample of the same person, matched by shared clones. The sample in question was PBMCs from blood, obtained approximately 5 days after vaccination. This receptor chain uses TRBV16 and TRBJ2-2; a confident D gene designation cannot be given. The CDR3: CASSQSSTGELFF. The DNA reads as follows: TGTGCCAGCAGCCAATCGAGCACCGGGGAGCTGTTTTTT. The reference TRBV16 and TRBJ2-2 proteins fill in what lies around the CDR3, so the full variable domain reads GEEVAQTPKHLVRGEGQKAKLYCAPIKGHSYVFWYQQVLKNEFKFLISFQNENVFDETGMPKERFSAKCLPNSPCSLEIQATKLEDSAVYFCASSQSSTGELFFGEGSRLTVL.